The next 2 T cell receptor beta chains were all read from a single sample in a study of Graves' ophthalmopathy and Graves' hyperthyroidism. Using RNA transcripts, the TCR beta CDR3 regions were amplified. Second-round multiplex PCR came after first-round RT-PCR with HTBI primers. TCRdb ran MiXCR on the multiplex PCR reads and lists one entry per CDR3 protein. The sample includes around 1.1 million distinct CDR3 sequences, about 40% of them seen just once. Input material: peripheral blood or thyroid tissue (not recorded which). These receptors were obtained from an adult man with Graves' hyperthyroidism.

To note about this clonotype: The junction does not match germline at one end; this may be a read error. The V gene is TRBV5-1, the J gene TRBJ1-2, with 10 bases identical to TRBD1. There are 16 residues in the CDR3. CDR1 is SGHRS and CDR2 is YFSETQ in the germline V gene. CDR3 residues: CASSLGQGAQNYGHTF. As DNA, the CDR3 is TGCGCCAGCAGCTTGGGACAGGGGGCGCAGAACTATGGCCACACCTTC.

At least ten counts were recorded for this clonotype. CDR3 protein: CASSASGPSREQYF. The CDR3 DNA is TGTGCCAGCAGCGCCTCGGGACCAAGTCGCGAGCAGTACTTC. V gene TRBV9 combines with J gene TRBJ2-7; D may match TRBD1 or TRBD2 (5 bases each). The germline CDR1 and CDR2 sequences are SGDLS and YYNGEE. This CDR3 contains 14 residues. The ends were cut back, 3 bases at V and 6 bases at J, with 16 bases in the middle.